Listed below are T cell receptor beta chains from one sample, sequenced in a study of T-cell reconstitution after alpha-beta-depleted transplantation in children. TCRdb reanalysed the PCR reads using MiXCR and keeps one entry per CDR3 protein. The sample records around 180,000 distinct CDR3 sequences, 11% being singletons. The sequenced sample was PBMCs, obtained before TCRalphabeta/CD19-depleted stem cell transplant. The receptors were sampled from a boy between 2 and 10 years old with acute myeloid leukemia, due to receive a stem cell transplant. CDR3s include the opening cysteine and the closing phenylalanine or tryptophan. The D gene is left open where the match is weak. Clone size, where shown, is once, few, many, or a class for clones that have expanded.

.	TRBV12-3/TRBV12-4	many	TRBJ1-3	16	TGTGCCAGCAGTTTACGGGACCGCTCCTCTGGAAACACCATATATTTT	CASSLRDRSSGNTIYF
.	TRBV15	many	TRBJ2-5	15	TGTGCCACCAGCAGTGACAGCCAAAGTAGAGAGACCCAGTACTTC	CATSSDSQSRETQYF
.	TRBV7-9	many	TRBJ2-1	14	TGTGCCAGCAGCTTAGCGGTGGGGATAGATGAGCAGTTCTTC	CASSLAVGIDEQFF
.	TRBV6-5	many	TRBJ1-5	15	TGTGCCAGCAGTTTGAGCCCGGTGGGCGGTCAGCCCCAGCATTTT	CASSLSPVGGQPQHF
TRBD2	TRBV7-8	many	TRBJ2-1	19	TGTGCCAGCAGCTGGGCCGGGACTAGCGCCGGGGGGAGGTACAATGAGCAGTTCTTC	CASSWAGTSAGGRYNEQFF
TRBD1	TRBV12-3/TRBV12-4	many	TRBJ1-1	12	TGTGCCAGCAGTGACAGGGGAAGTGAAGCTTTCTTT	CASSDRGSEAFF
.	TRBV18	few	TRBJ2-1	13	TGTGCCAGCTCCCAGGGTCGGGTGGATGAGCAGTTCTTC	CASSQGRVDEQFF
.	TRBV7-2	many	TRBJ2-3	15	TGTGCCAGCTCTAAGGTGCAGGGGCGCACAGATACGCAGTATTTT	CASSKVQGRTDTQYF
.	TRBV7-9	many	TRBJ1-2	16	TGTGCCAGCAGCTTAGCGGGGGTTAACTACCAGGCTGGCTACACCTTC	CASSLAGVNYQAGYTF
TRBD1	TRBV5-1	many	TRBJ2-1	14	TGCGCCAGCAGCGCCGCAATACAGGGGAATGAGCAGTTCTTC	CASSAAIQGNEQFF
.	TRBV11-2	many	TRBJ1-4	13	TGTGCCAGCAGCGCAAACAGGGTTGAAAAACTGTTTTTT	CASSANRVEKLFF
TRBD1	TRBV14	many	TRBJ1-2	15	TGTGCCAGCAGCCAAGATGGGACAGTTAACTATGGCTACACCTTC	CASSQDGTVNYGYTF
TRBD1	TRBV28	many	TRBJ2-7	15	TGTGCCAGCAGTTACCCTAGACAGGGAACCTACGAGCAGTACTTC	CASSYPRQGTYEQYF
TRBD2	TRBV5-1	many	TRBJ2-1	20	TGCGCCAGCAGCTCCTACCCTGCGGGGGGCCTACCGGGATCTGGCAATGAGCAGTTCTTC	CASSSYPAGGLPGSGNEQFF
.	TRBV5-1	.	TRBJ2-7	13	TGCGCCAGCAGTGATAGCGTGTACTACGAGCAGTACTTC	CASSDSVYYEQYF
.	TRBV6-1	many	TRBJ1-3	16	TGTGCCAGCAGTAAGACACAGGTCAACTCTGGAAACACCATATATTTT	CASSKTQVNSGNTIYF
.	TRBV4-2	many	TRBJ2-1	13	TGTGCCAGCAGCCAGGAGGGAGTTGGGGAGCAGTTCTTC	CASSQEGVGEQFF
.	TRBV12-3/TRBV12-4	many	TRBJ1-1	14	TGTGCCAGCAGTTTTGCACAGGGGAACACTGAAGCTTTCTTT	CASSFAQGNTEAFF
TRBD1	TRBV12-3/TRBV12-4	many	TRBJ1-1	13	TGTGCCAGCAGAGACAGGGTAAACACTGAAGCTTTCTTT	CASRDRVNTEAFF
.	TRBV4-2	many	TRBJ2-1	16	TGTGCCAGCAGCCAAGAATCCCTCGGCGCCTACAATGAGCAGTTCTTC	CASSQESLGAYNEQFF
.	TRBV28	many	TRBJ2-7	15	TGTGCCAGCAGTTTTAGCCCCTGGTCTGGCTACGAGCAGTACTTC	CASSFSPWSGYEQYF
.	TRBV11-1	once	TRBJ2-7	14	TGTGCCAGCAGCTTAAGGGACGTCTCCTACGAGCAGTACTTC	CASSLRDVSYEQYF
TRBD2	TRBV20-1	many	TRBJ2-1	14	TGCAGTGCTAGCGGTTTCGGTTGGGGGGGTGAGCAGTTCTTC	CSASGFGWGGEQFF
.	TRBV6-2/TRBV6-3	many	TRBJ2-7	15	TGTGCCAGCAGCCCTCGACCCGGGAGTCCCCACGAGCAGTACTTC	CASSPRPGSPHEQYF
.	TRBV10-1	many	TRBJ2-7	15	TGCGCCAGCAGTGATCGGCGGACTCCCGTCACCGAGCAGTACTTC	CASSDRRTPVTEQYF
.	TRBV20-1	many	TRBJ1-2	15	TGCAGTGCTAGAGATTGGATTGGGGGCGGCGATGGCTACACCTTC	CSARDWIGGGDGYTF
.	TRBV14	many	TRBJ2-1	15	TGTGCCAGCAGCCCCCGTGGGGGGCCCGGCAATGAGCAGTTCTTC	CASSPRGGPGNEQFF
.	TRBV15	many	TRBJ2-1	15	TGTGCCACCAGCAGAGAATCTACTTTCTACAATGAGCAGTTCTTC	CATSRESTFYNEQFF
.	TRBV11-1	many	TRBJ2-5	16	TGTGCCAGCAGCTCCAGTGAAAGCGGTTTTCAAGAGACCCAGTACTTC	CASSSSESGFQETQYF
.	TRBV5-1	many	TRBJ2-7	13	TGCGCCAGCAGCTTTGGGGGACACTACGAGCAGTACTTC	CASSFGGHYEQYF
.	TRBV4-1	many	TRBJ2-6	17	TGCGCCAGCAGCCAAGGGGCTGGGAGCTCTGGGGCCAACGTCCTGACTTTC	CASSQGAGSSGANVLTF
.	TRBV18	many	TRBJ2-5	13	TGTGCCAGCTCACCTGCAGGGGTGGAGACCCAGTACTTC	CASSPAGVETQYF
TRBD1	TRBV4-2	many	TRBJ1-2	15	TGTGCCAGCAGTCAAGTGACAGGGGGCGAGGGTGGCTACACCTTC	CASSQVTGGEGGYTF
TRBD1	TRBV20-1	many	TRBJ1-6	20	TGCAGTGCTAGAGGGGACAGGGGGCCCAATAACCCCACTTATAATTCACCCCTCCACTTT	CSARGDRGPNNPTYNSPLHF
TRBD1	TRBV5-6	many	TRBJ1-4	16	TGTGCCAGCAGCTTCGGGACAGGGTCCACTAATGAAAAACTGTTTTTT	CASSFGTGSTNEKLFF
.	TRBV28	many	TRBJ1-4	16	TGTGCCAGCAGACTCCTATCGACAGGCCGTAATGAAAAACTGTTTTTT	CASRLLSTGRNEKLFF
TRBD2	TRBV6-5	many	TRBJ2-1	15	TGTGCCAGCAGGTGGTGGCTAGCGGGAGGGGATGAGCAGTTCTTC	CASRWWLAGGDEQFF
TRBD2	TRBV7-9	many	TRBJ2-3	15	TGTGCCAGCAGCTTGGGGAGCGGGAGTCCAGATACGCAGTATTTT	CASSLGSGSPDTQYF
.	TRBV6-1	many	TRBJ2-7	15	TGTGCCAGCTGTGAAGGGGGGACAGCCTCCTACGAGCAGTACTTC	CASCEGGTASYEQYF
TRBD2	TRBV7-6	many	TRBJ2-1	17	TGTGCCAGCAGCCTAAGGACTAGCGGGGGGGTGGGTAATGAGCAGTTCTTC	CASSLRTSGGVGNEQFF
.	TRBV6-5	many	TRBJ1-1	13	TGTGCCAGCAATCTAGGGGGGAACACTGAAGCTTTCTTT	CASNLGGNTEAFF
TRBD2	TRBV27	many	TRBJ2-4	13	TGTGCCAGCAGCCCGACTAGCGAAGACATTCAGTACTTC	CASSPTSEDIQYF
TRBD2	TRBV5-1	many	TRBJ2-2	17	TGCGCCAGCAGCTTGGGGTGGTCTAGCGGACCTACCGGGGAGCTGTTTTTT	CASSLGWSSGPTGELFF
TRBD1	TRBV20-1	many	TRBJ1-1	15	TGCAGTGCTAGAGATGCAGGGGGCTCGGACACTGAAGCTTTCTTT	CSARDAGGSDTEAFF